This TCR beta chain was sequenced in a study of blood T cells in healthy people across ages. Deletions cut 4 bases from V and 4 bases from J, with 19 bases between. CDR3 length equals 16 residues. From germline, CDR1 is SGHTA and CDR2 FQGNSA. In its sample, this clonotype was seen a few times. The authors ran a second PCR of roughly 6 to 12 cycles using a sample-barcoded 5' primer and a J-beta primer mix. Each CDR3 protein is one row after TCRdb ran MiXCR on the 5' RACE reads. Of fewer than 1,200,000 distinct CDR3 sequences in the sample, roughly 24% were seen once. This sample also belongs to another study, concerning T cells of mothers and their children. In that study: A few mothers and their six children, all healthy Caucasians, donated.

Input material: blood. V usage is TRBV7-2 and J usage is TRBJ2-5; possibly TRBD2 for D (5 bases). The TCR was taken from a girl aged 2-9 years in good health. DNA of the CDR3: TGTGCCAGCAGCTCCAACGGGCTAGTAGGAGGAGAGACCCAGTACTTC. This sequence encodes CASSSNGLVGGETQYF.